This is a list of T cell receptor beta chains from one sample in a study of response to subunit inactivated influenza vaccine. MiXCR, applied by TCRdb to the RT-PCR reads, yields one record per CDR3 protein. The profile shows 450,000 to 500,000 distinct CDR3 sequences, roughly 9.8% of them singletons. The sample was PBMCs from blood, taken roughly 45 days after vaccination. Receptors were obtained from a man aged 50 to 60 who received an inactivated influenza vaccine. Each CDR3 is given with its conserved first and last residue. A D gene is named only where the DNA matches it firmly. Clone size appears in some rows only: once, few, many, or a class for an expanded clone.

size: .; J: TRBJ2-7; V: TRBV24-1; D: .; DNA: TGTGCCACCAGTGATTTGCAAGGCGAGCAGTACTTC; CDR3: CATSDLQGEQYF
size: .; J: TRBJ2-7; V: TRBV7-6; D: TRBD1; DNA: TGTGCCAGCAGCGCGACAGGGGGCCACGAGCAGTACTTC; CDR3: CASSATGGHEQYF
size: many; J: TRBJ2-1; V: TRBV27; D: TRBD2; DNA: TGTGCCAGCAGTTTAGGCTCTAGCGGGAGGTACAATGAGCAGTTCTTC; CDR3: CASSLGSSGRYNEQFF
size: few; J: TRBJ1-6; V: TRBV6-2/TRBV6-3; D: .; DNA: TGTGCCAGCAGTCGAACGGGGGGTGAAGGGTCACCCCTCCACTTT; CDR3: CASSRTGGEGSPLHF
size: few; J: TRBJ2-7; V: TRBV5-1; D: .; DNA: TGCGCCAGCAGGCCTACGACAGGAGAGCAGTACTTC; CDR3: CASRPTTGEQYF
size: many; J: TRBJ2-1; V: TRBV7-9; D: .; DNA: TGTGCCAGCAGCTTACTCCCCAATGAGCAGTTCTTC; CDR3: CASSLLPNEQFF
size: .; J: TRBJ2-1; V: TRBV3-1; D: TRBD2; DNA: TGTGCCAGCAGCCAAGATTTAGCGGGAGGTATCAGGGAGCAGTTCTTC; CDR3: CASSQDLAGGIREQFF
size: .; J: TRBJ2-5; V: TRBV24-1; D: .; DNA: TGTGCCACCAGTGATTTCCCCCGAATGGGGGGCTGGGAGACCCAGTACTTC; CDR3: CATSDFPRMGGWETQYF
size: many; J: TRBJ1-6; V: TRBV6-5; D: .; DNA: TGTGCCAGCAGTTACGAGTGGAGTCAGGGTTTGTCACCCCTCCACTTT; CDR3: CASSYEWSQGLSPLHF
size: few; J: TRBJ1-1; V: TRBV29-1; D: .; DNA: TGCAGCGTAACCGGACTAGGAGCTTTCTTT; CDR3: CSVTGLGAFF
size: .; J: TRBJ2-7; V: TRBV29-1; D: .; DNA: TGCAGCGCGACAGGTACCTCCAATTCCTACGAGCAGTACTTC; CDR3: CSATGTSNSYEQYF
size: few; J: TRBJ2-7; V: TRBV10-3; D: TRBD2; DNA: TGTGCCATCAGTGGCACTAGCGGGATCTACGAGCAGTACTTC; CDR3: CAISGTSGIYEQYF
size: many; J: TRBJ2-7; V: TRBV7-2; D: .; DNA: TGTGCCAGCAGCGGGAGCTCCTACGAGCAGTACTTC; CDR3: CASSGSSYEQYF
size: few; J: TRBJ2-1; V: TRBV9; D: TRBD2; DNA: TGTGCCAGCAGCGTGGCTAGCGGGATCGAATCCTACAATGAGCAGTTCTTC; CDR3: CASSVASGIESYNEQFF
size: many; J: TRBJ2-7; V: TRBV28; D: TRBD1; DNA: TGTGCCAGCAGTCTGACAGGGCGGACCTACGAGCAGTACTTC; CDR3: CASSLTGRTYEQYF
size: .; J: TRBJ2-1; V: TRBV30; D: TRBD1; DNA: TGTGCCTGGAGCGCAGGGGGCAATGAGCAGTTCTTC; CDR3: CAWSAGGNEQFF
size: many; J: TRBJ2-7; V: TRBV20-1; D: .; DNA: TGCAGTGCTAGAGCTCTCGGGACAATGGCCTACGAGCAGTACTTC; CDR3: CSARALGTMAYEQYF
size: .; J: TRBJ2-2; V: TRBV14; D: TRBD1; DNA: TGTGCCAGCAGCCAAGAACCGGGACAGGGCCTGGTATTGGTCTGCGGGAACACCGGGGAGCTGTTTTTT; CDR3: CASSQEPGQGLVLVCGNTGELFF
size: .; J: TRBJ1-5; V: TRBV28; D: .; DNA: TGTGCCAGCGCAGGCATCGCTGGGCCCCAGCATTTT; CDR3: CASAGIAGPQHF
size: .; J: TRBJ2-4; V: TRBV4-1; D: .; DNA: TGCGCCCGCAGCCAAGCCGCCGAGAACATTCAGTACTTC; CDR3: CARSQAAENIQYF
size: many; J: TRBJ2-7; V: TRBV5-5; D: TRBD2; DNA: TGTGCCAGCAGCTATTTCGCGACTAGCGGGAGAGAGCAGTACTTC; CDR3: CASSYFATSGREQYF
size: many; J: TRBJ2-2; V: TRBV7-8; D: .; DNA: TGTGCCAGCAGGGGCGGGGCCGGGGAGCTGTTTTTT; CDR3: CASRGGAGELFF
size: few; J: TRBJ2-5; V: TRBV5-1; D: .; DNA: TGCGCCAGCAGCCCCCGTCCAGAAGAGACCCAGTACTTC; CDR3: CASSPRPEETQYF
size: few; J: TRBJ2-3; V: TRBV7-7; D: TRBD2; DNA: TGTGCCAGCAGCTCCGGACTAGCGATCACAGATACGCAGTATTTT; CDR3: CASSSGLAITDTQYF
size: .; J: TRBJ1-5; V: TRBV15; D: TRBD1; DNA: TGTGCCACCAGCAGGGGGACAGGCCACCTTAGAAGCAATCAGCCCCAGCATTTT; CDR3: CATSRGTGHLRSNQPQHF
size: many; J: TRBJ2-7; V: TRBV4-1; D: TRBD2; DNA: TGCGCCAGCAGCCAAGAACCTTTTCTTAGCGGGGTCTCCTACGAGCAGTACTTC; CDR3: CASSQEPFLSGVSYEQYF
size: .; J: TRBJ2-7; V: TRBV11-2; D: .; DNA: TGTGCCAGCAGTTTTAGGCCAGGGGCGCCCTACGAGCAGTACTTC; CDR3: CASSFRPGAPYEQYF
size: .; J: TRBJ2-7; V: TRBV13; D: .; DNA: TGTGCCAGCAGCTTAGGCCTTTGGGGAGAGCAGTACTTC; CDR3: CASSLGLWGEQYF
size: many; J: TRBJ1-4; V: TRBV27; D: TRBD1; DNA: TGTGCCAGCAGTCTACGACCCCGGGACAGTGAAAAACTGTTTTTT; CDR3: CASSLRPRDSEKLFF
size: many; J: TRBJ1-5; V: TRBV6-5; D: .; DNA: TGTGCCAGCAGTTACTCTCTGAGTCAGCCCCAGCATTTT; CDR3: CASSYSLSQPQHF
size: few; J: TRBJ2-7; V: TRBV20-1; D: TRBD1; DNA: TGCAGTGCCGCGGACAGGGGTTATTACGAGCAGTACTTC; CDR3: CSAADRGYYEQYF
size: .; J: TRBJ2-1; V: TRBV11-2; D: TRBD1; DNA: TGTGCCATCGCCGGTTCGAACTCAGGGGGCGCTGAGCAGTTCTTC; CDR3: CAIAGSNSGGAEQFF
size: many; J: TRBJ2-1; V: TRBV29-1; D: TRBD2; DNA: TGCAGCGTTGAAGATGGGGCTAGCGGGATGGCGGATGAGCAGTTCTTC; CDR3: CSVEDGASGMADEQFF
size: .; J: TRBJ2-1; V: TRBV10-3; D: TRBD2; DNA: TGTGCCATCAGTGAGCGGGCTTTGCGGGGGTACAATGAGCAGTTCTTC; CDR3: CAISERALRGYNEQFF
size: few; J: TRBJ1-3; V: TRBV3-1; D: TRBD1; DNA: TGTGCCAGCAGCGAATGGACAGGGCGAAACACCATATATTTT; CDR3: CASSEWTGRNTIYF